The 29 T cell receptor beta chains in this list originate from one sample, sequenced in a study of vaccination effects on CD4 cells after COVID-19. Following 10 days of culture, CD4+ T cells were isolated. No antigens are known for them. Using immunoSEQ multiplex PCR, the repertoire was profiled, and TCRdb retains in-frame clones only, with some absent. This table has 37,000 or so clones, 68% appearing once. Sequencing was performed on CD4+ T cells from PBMCs cultured without peptide, taken before COVID-19 vaccination. The receptors shown here come from a human donor who received a COVID-19 vaccine.

In this sample, this clone turned up a few times. The V and J genes are TRBV5-4 and TRBJ1-1, with D possibly matching TRBD1 (6 bases). Looked up from germline, CDR1 is SGHNT and CDR2 is YYREEE (reference sequence). The CDR3 is made up of 15 amino acids. Trimming removed 4 bases at V and 6 bases at J, with 19 bases between. CDR3 region: CASSERLGGAAEAFF. The CDR3 DNA reads TGTGCCAGCAGCGAGCGTCTCGGGGGCGCCGCTGAAGCTTTCTTT.

The chain combines TRBV6-6 with TRBJ2-3, with a possible D match to TRBD2 (6 bases). V was clipped by 6 bases and J by 4 bases, with 23 bases between them. Germline CDR1 is MNHNY and CDR2 is SVGAGI (reference sequence). The CDR3 length is 17 residues. CDR3 in DNA: TGTGCCAGCAGCCGATTAAAGCGGGCCGGACGGCCAGATACGCAGTATTTT. As protein: CASSRLKRAGRPDTQYF.

This clone has a handful of counts. V gene TRBV2 combines with J gene TRBJ1-1; no firm D call. Germline CDR1 is SNHLY and CDR2 is FYNNEI. Trimming left V 1 base short and J 3 bases short, with 9 bases between. The CDR3 extends over 14 amino acids. CDR3 residues: CASSEEGGDTEAFF. CDR3 bases: TGTGCCAGCAGTGAAGAGGGTGGAGACACTGAAGCTTTCTTT.

The genes are TRBV9 and TRBJ2-2; D is uncertain. This CDR3 contains 12 residues. Trimming left V 0 bases short and J 7 bases short, with 4 bases between. Looked up from germline, CDR1 is SGDLS and CDR2 is YYNGEE. CDR3 coding DNA: TGTGCCAGCAGCGTAGAAATCGGGGAGCTGTTTTTT. This translates into CASSVEIGELFF.

The chain employs TRBV19 and TRBJ1-2; no firm D call. The CDR3 sequence is 16 residues long. Germline V lookup: CDR1 LNHDA, CDR2 SQIVND (reference sequence). V gave up 6 bases and J gave up 0 bases, with 17 bases separating them. DNA for the CDR3: TGTGCCAGTAGCCGTCCCTCGGCAGCCTCTAACTATGGCTACACCTTC. Translated, it gives CASSRPSAASNYGYTF.

CDR3 bases: TGCGCCAGCAGCTTGGAAGGGGCCCTATATGGCTACACCTTC. As protein: CASSLEGALYGYTF. This rearrangement joins TRBV5-1 to TRBJ1-2; tentatively, D is TRBD1 (5 bases). The length of the CDR3 is 14 residues. In germline, CDR1 is SGHRS, CDR2 YFSETQ. V shed 0 bases and J shed 5 bases, with 11 bases lying between them.

This chain joins TRBV19 and TRBJ1-3, with D unclear. Trimming shortened V by 4 bases and J by 4 bases, and 11 bases separated the two germline ends. The CDR3 has 14 residues. The germline V gene has CDR1 LNHDA and CDR2 SQIVND (reference sequence). Here the CDR3 reads CASSTNTAGNTIYF. The CDR3 coding sequence is TGTGCCAGTAGTACAAATACAGCCGGAAACACCATATATTTT.

This chain uses TRBV27 with TRBJ2-6; D is unresolved. From germline, CDR1 is MNHEY and CDR2 SMNVEV (reference sequence). Trimming cost V 6 bases and J 0 bases, with 6 bases left between them. The CDR3 totals 14 residues. Here the CDR3 reads CASRSLSGANVLTF. Written as DNA, the CDR3 is TGTGCCAGCAGGTCACTCTCTGGGGCCAACGTCCTGACTTTC.

The chain links TRBV2 to TRBJ1-3, with 7 bases identical to TRBD1. CDR1 and CDR2 (germline): SNHLY, FYNNEI. Trimming removed 7 bases from V and 0 bases from J; junction bases left unmatched: 12. The CDR3 loop spans 17 amino acids. The CDR3 sequence is CASKIDRELYSGNTIYF. The CDR3 DNA follows: TGTGCCAGCAAGATCGACAGGGAACTTTACTCTGGAAACACCATATATTTT.

The chain links TRBV5-6 to TRBJ2-7; 8 bases map to TRBD2. This CDR3 spans 14 amino acids. CDR1 and CDR2 from the germline V gene are SGHDT and YYEEEE. V was pared by 4 bases and J by 4 bases, with 7 bases of the junction left unmatched. The CDR3 loop is CASSPGGEDYEQYF. CDR3 nucleotide sequence: TGTGCCAGCAGCCCCGGGGGGGAAGATTACGAGCAGTACTTC.

CDR3 bases: TGTGCCAGCAGCGTAGTTACCGGGGAGCTGTTTTTT. This encodes CASSVVTGELFF. The J gene is TRBJ2-2, the V gene TRBV9; D is uncertain. Germline CDR1 and CDR2: SGDLS and YYNGEE. The V end lost 0 bases, the J end lost 5 bases, and 2 bases lay between the germline ends. The length of the CDR3 is 12 residues.

The genes are TRBV7-9 and TRBJ1-1, with a weak D call TRBD1 (5 bases). The germline V and J ends were trimmed by 5 bases and 3 bases, with 7 bases remaining between them. The CDR3 runs to 12 residues. Per germline, CDR1 SEHNR and CDR2 FQNEAQ (reference sequence). The CDR3 sequence: CASSRGDTEAFF. The CDR3 nucleotides read TGTGCCAGCAGCCGGGGGGACACTGAAGCTTTCTTT. The complete variable domain, with remaining parts taken from reference TRBV7-9 and TRBJ1-1, reads DTGVSQNPRHKITKRGQNVTFRCDPISEHNRLYWYRQTLGQGPEFLTYFQNEAQLEKSRLLSDRFSAERPKGSFSTLEIQRTEQGDSAMYLCASSRGDTEAFFGQGTRLTVV.

The chain links TRBV6-2 or TRBV6-3 to TRBJ1-4; D unresolved. Germline assignment: CDR1 MNHEY and CDR2 SVGEGT. V lost 3 bases to trimming and J lost 8 bases, with 16 bases between them. CDR3 length: 15 amino acids. CDR3 amino acids: CASSYPAQSREKLFF. The CDR3 DNA reads as TGTGCCAGCAGTTATCCCGCGCAGTCCAGGGAAAAACTGTTTTTT.

This chain links TRBV6-1 with TRBJ1-5, with TRBD1 as a possible D gene (5 bases). Germline V gives CDR1 MNHNS, CDR2 SASEGT. Trimming cost V 2 bases and J 3 bases, with 14 bases left between them. This CDR3 contains 16 residues. CDR3 bases: TGTGCCAGCAGTGAAAGACAGCACTTCTCCAATCAGCCCCAGCATTTT. This codes for CASSERQHFSNQPQHF.

As regards this clone: The junction and the germline gene differ at one end; a read error may be behind it. V gene TRBV2 combines with J gene TRBJ1-1, with D possibly matching TRBD1 (6 bases). This CDR3 contains 17 residues. The germline V gene encodes CDR1 SNHLY and CDR2 FYNNEI. This CDR3 is CASSQATTGYGRAEAFF. For the CDR3, the DNA is TGTGCCAGCAGTCAAGCCACCACAGGGTACGGGAGGGCTGAAGCTTTCTTT.

The chain carries TRBV6-1 and TRBJ1-6; no firm D call. CDR1 and CDR2 (germline): MNHNS, SASEGT. The CDR3 loop spans 15 amino acids. V gave up 2 bases and J gave up 0 bases, with 5 bases separating them. CDR3 nucleotides: TGTGCCAGCAGTGAACAGAGCTCCTATAATTCACCCCTCCACTTT. Its protein product is CASSEQSSYNSPLHF.

The chain carries TRBV7-6 and TRBJ1-6, with 9 positions matching TRBD1. The CDR3 has 15 residues. Germline CDR1 is SGHVS and CDR2 is FNYEAQ. J was trimmed by 10 bases and V by 5 bases; bases with no gene match: 9. The CDR3 here is CASSPGQGIWSPLHF. The CDR3, as DNA: TGTGCCAGCAGCCCTGGACAGGGGATCTGGTCACCCCTCCACTTT.

As concerns this clone: At one boundary the junction diverges from the germline segment, which might be a read error. V gene TRBV3-1 (or the pseudogene TRBV3-2) combines with J gene TRBJ1-3; possible D gene TRBD1, 5 bases. The germline gives CDR1 LGHDT, CDR2 YNNKEL (reference sequence). The CDR3 has 11 residues. The CDR3 bases are TGTGCCAGCAGCCAACCGGGACCGATAGTCTTT. This codes for CASSQPGPIVF.

The chain uses TRBV7-8 and TRBJ2-6; D is ambiguous. The V and J ends lost 1 base and 0 bases respectively, with 4 bases between them. The CDR3 length is 15 residues. Germline CDR1 SGHVS, CDR2 FQNEAQ. CDR3 coding DNA: TGTGCCAGCAGCTTAGGGGGCTCTGGGGCCAACGTCCTGACTTTC. Protein sequence: CASSLGGSGANVLTF.

The sample holds one count of this clone. The gene calls are TRBV27 and TRBJ1-2, with a possible D match to TRBD1 (6 bases). Trimming pared 4 bases from V and 4 bases from J, leaving 22 bases between. The germline V gene has CDR1 MNHEY and CDR2 SMNVEV (reference sequence). The CDR3 runs 17 residues. In nucleotides, the CDR3 is TGTGCCAGCAGTTCGACGTGGGGCGACAGGAGGGTCTATGGCTACACCTTC. Protein: CASSSTWGDRRVYGYTF.

The chain is built from TRBV18 and TRBJ2-7; 9 bases map to TRBD2. Germline CDR1 and CDR2: KGHSH and LQKENI. The CDR3 loop spans 15 amino acids. V lost 3 bases and J lost 5; bases outside the gene matches: 8. Here the CDR3 DNA reads TGTGCCAGCTCACCGGGGCTAGCGGGATCTGACGAGCAGTACTTC. This translates into CASSPGLAGSDEQYF.

The genes are TRBV4-1 and TRBJ2-7; 12 bases line up with TRBD1. With V trimmed by 1 base and J by 6 bases, 4 bases remained unmatched. The germline CDR1 and CDR2 sequences are MGHRA and YSYEKL. This CDR3 spans 15 amino acids. The CDR3 sequence: CASSQGDRGLSEQYF. The CDR3 nucleotides read TGCGCCAGCAGCCAAGGGGACAGGGGGCTCTCCGAGCAGTACTTC.

This clone has a single count. CDR3 sequence reads: CASSQLTGPGAFF. DNA of the CDR3: TGTGCCAGCAGTCAATTAACAGGTCCTGGAGCTTTCTTT. The chain links TRBV2 to TRBJ1-1, with D possibly matching TRBD1 (5 bases). Trimming pared 5 bases from V and 10 bases from J, leaving 17 bases between. CDR3 length equals 13 residues. CDR1 and CDR2 from the germline V gene are SNHLY and FYNNEI.

This clone was found once. The chain couples TRBV9 to TRBJ2-5, with unresolved D. The V and J ends lost 7 bases and 2 bases respectively, with 9 bases between them. The CDR3 runs 12 residues. Germline V CDR1 and CDR2: SGDLS, YYNGEE. In DNA, the CDR3 is TGTGCCAGCGGTAACAGACAAGAGACCCAGTACTTC. As protein: CASGNRQETQYF.

The chain uses TRBV3-1 (or the pseudogene TRBV3-2) and TRBJ1-1; no firm D call. Germline V gives CDR1 LGHDT, CDR2 YNNKEL (reference sequence). This CDR3 is 15 amino acids long. Trimming stripped 6 bases from V and 6 bases from J, with 20 bases between. CDR3 region: CASSRGIPSRAEAFF. CDR3 sequence (DNA): TGTGCCAGCAGTCGAGGAATCCCTTCAAGGGCTGAAGCTTTCTTT.

The rearrangement links TRBV6-5 to TRBJ1-2; the D is unclear. Germline assignment: CDR1 MNHEY and CDR2 SVGAGI. The CDR3 is 14 residues long. The V and J ends lost 0 bases and 5 bases respectively, with 10 bases between them. The CDR3, as DNA: TGTGCCAGCAGTTACTCGCTAACTTCATATGGCTACACCTTC. Its translation is CASSYSLTSYGYTF.

This clone occurred a few times. J is TRBJ1-3 and V is TRBV2; D might be TRBD1 (5 bases). The CDR3 contains 15 residues. The germline V and J ends were trimmed by 7 bases and 11 bases, with 24 bases remaining between them. The germline V gene has CDR1 SNHLY and CDR2 FYNNEI. CDR3 amino acids: CASTPNSPVQGAIYF. DNA of the CDR3: TGTGCCAGCACCCCCAATAGTCCTGTCCAGGGCGCCATATATTTT.

The sample holds one count of this clone. The DNA for the CDR3 is TGTGCCAGCAGTCGGGGGGGAGTACCAGATACGCAGTATTTT. This translates into CASSRGGVPDTQYF. The V call is TRBV2, the J call TRBJ2-3, with TRBD2 matching 8 bases. V lost 5 bases and J lost 4; bases outside the gene matches: 5. Germline CDR1 SNHLY, CDR2 FYNNEI. This CDR3 contains 14 residues.

This chain connects TRBV19 to TRBJ1-1; D is uncertain. Trimming took off 5 bases at V and 10 bases at J, with 11 bases between the two ends. The V gene's germline CDR1 is LNHDA and CDR2 SQIVND (reference sequence). The CDR3 spans 11 residues. DNA of the CDR3: TGTGCCAGTAGTTCGGCCGCGGCAGCTTTCTTT. Its protein product is CASSSAAAAFF.